Listed here is a single T cell receptor (beta chain). This record comes from a study of metastatic and nonmetastatic thyroid tumors. Study-level background: Where malignant and benign thyroid patients were concerned, repertoires were compared across blood and tumor or nodule tissue.

The CDR3 has 14 residues. Trimming took off 10 bases at V and 5 bases at J, with 21 bases between the two ends. CDR1 is MNHNS, CDR2 SASEGT, per germline. As processed by the authors: Built for papillary thyroid cancer, a distant-metastasis classifier drew on CDR3 differences across clinicopathological groups. TCRdb re-called clones from the PCR reads using MiXCR. Here the V and J calls rest on TCRdb's processing, not on the authors' analysis. The table lists 5,500 to 7,000 clones, around 19% of them singletons, with 6% to 7% in the top ten. Not a single patient had been given any form of treatment at any point before undergoing thyroid surgery.

The chain employs TRBV6-1 and TRBJ2-7, with D possibly matching TRBD2 (6 bases). This TCR derives from a female donor with papillary thyroid cancer or a benign thyroid nodule (not recorded which). Some clones in this sample may be carry-over from other donors' samples. Sequencing input: adjacent normal tissue. The CDR3 protein is CATRVESSGDEQYF. As DNA, the CDR3 is TGTGCCACAAGGGTCGAGAGTTCGGGGGACGAGCAGTACTTC.